There are many counts of the clone carrying this T cell receptor beta chain. This sample was taken from a study of early T cells in non-severe SARS-CoV-2 infection. TCRdb reanalysed the 5' RACE reads using MiXCR and keeps one entry per CDR3 protein. The table includes about 36,000 distinct CDR3 sequences, roughly 6.8% detected once. The source is an adult who was a healthcare worker with PCR-confirmed SARS-CoV-2 infection or an uninfected control (not recorded which). Sequencing used whole blood, obtained at baseline.

The CDR3, as DNA: TGTGCCAGCAGTCGTATGGGACTAGCGGGAGTATGGGAGCAGTACTTC. Its translation is CASSRMGLAGVWEQYF. The chain has TRBV12-3 or TRBV12-4 and TRBJ2-7, with TRBD2 matching 14 bases. The CDR3 is 16 residues long. J was trimmed by 7 bases and V by 5 bases; bases with no gene match: 10.